The sequence of this TCR beta chain was determined in a study of blood T cells in healthy people across ages. Study details: Researchers report that template switching captured about one barcoded beta molecule per two T cells.

This clonotype was observed a few times. Its target is unknown. A minimum of 6 million PBMCs was isolated per sample. Notes on the study in general: With age, beta diversity per million T cells declined roughly linearly, significantly by 40.

Alongside a J-beta primer mix, a sample-barcoded 5' primer served in a second PCR lasting 7 to 11 cycles. Any given sample supplied a minimum of 2.5 million CDR3-containing paired-end reads. TCRdb redid the calling of the 5' RACE reads with MiXCR, one entry per CDR3 protein. In the table there are more than 1.4 million distinct CDR3 sequences, roughly 45% of which are singletons. Sequencing used blood. The sequence was collected from a woman aged 18 to 35 in good health.

This CDR3 reads CSVAETSTDTQYF. CDR3 in DNA: TGCAGTGTAGCTGAGACTAGCACAGATACGCAGTATTTT. J is TRBJ2-3 and V is TRBV20-1; no clear D. Germline V CDR1 and CDR2: DFQATT, SNEGSKA (reference sequence). CDR3 length equals 13 residues. V gave up 7 bases and J gave up 0 bases, with 11 bases separating them.